The entry below describes one T cell receptor beta chain. Its cognate antigen is unknown. Individual TCR cDNA molecules each bore their own unique molecular identifier. TCRdb ran MiXCR on the 5' RACE reads and lists one entry per CDR3 protein. The sample records approximately 11,000 distinct CDR3 sequences, approximately 15% being singletons. This sample was included in a study of spatial heterogeneity in lung cancer. Study context: Mean representation of each unique TCR and UMI combination in the raw reads exceeded nine occurrences. Study-level points and caveats: Relative to follow-up, resection was when ubiquitous expanded tumor TCRs appeared more in blood.

Sample time point: sample taken at primary tumor resection. Unsorted whole RNA of tumor, nontumor lung or frozen PBMC was sequenced. Samples came from some 71 TRACERx patients with untreated early-stage lung cancer. V lost 5 bases and J lost 11; bases outside the gene matches: 9. The CDR3 has 11 amino acids. From germline, CDR1 is DFQATT and CDR2 SNEGSKA (reference sequence). Source: PBMCs, taken at surgery. This sequence was found in a male donor with early-stage non-small cell lung cancer. The rearrangement uses TRBV20-1 and TRBJ2-7; the match to TRBD2 covers 7 bases. CDR3 sequence reads: CSALFAGVEYF. The CDR3 DNA reads TGCAGTGCTCTTTTCGCGGGAGTAGAGTACTTC.